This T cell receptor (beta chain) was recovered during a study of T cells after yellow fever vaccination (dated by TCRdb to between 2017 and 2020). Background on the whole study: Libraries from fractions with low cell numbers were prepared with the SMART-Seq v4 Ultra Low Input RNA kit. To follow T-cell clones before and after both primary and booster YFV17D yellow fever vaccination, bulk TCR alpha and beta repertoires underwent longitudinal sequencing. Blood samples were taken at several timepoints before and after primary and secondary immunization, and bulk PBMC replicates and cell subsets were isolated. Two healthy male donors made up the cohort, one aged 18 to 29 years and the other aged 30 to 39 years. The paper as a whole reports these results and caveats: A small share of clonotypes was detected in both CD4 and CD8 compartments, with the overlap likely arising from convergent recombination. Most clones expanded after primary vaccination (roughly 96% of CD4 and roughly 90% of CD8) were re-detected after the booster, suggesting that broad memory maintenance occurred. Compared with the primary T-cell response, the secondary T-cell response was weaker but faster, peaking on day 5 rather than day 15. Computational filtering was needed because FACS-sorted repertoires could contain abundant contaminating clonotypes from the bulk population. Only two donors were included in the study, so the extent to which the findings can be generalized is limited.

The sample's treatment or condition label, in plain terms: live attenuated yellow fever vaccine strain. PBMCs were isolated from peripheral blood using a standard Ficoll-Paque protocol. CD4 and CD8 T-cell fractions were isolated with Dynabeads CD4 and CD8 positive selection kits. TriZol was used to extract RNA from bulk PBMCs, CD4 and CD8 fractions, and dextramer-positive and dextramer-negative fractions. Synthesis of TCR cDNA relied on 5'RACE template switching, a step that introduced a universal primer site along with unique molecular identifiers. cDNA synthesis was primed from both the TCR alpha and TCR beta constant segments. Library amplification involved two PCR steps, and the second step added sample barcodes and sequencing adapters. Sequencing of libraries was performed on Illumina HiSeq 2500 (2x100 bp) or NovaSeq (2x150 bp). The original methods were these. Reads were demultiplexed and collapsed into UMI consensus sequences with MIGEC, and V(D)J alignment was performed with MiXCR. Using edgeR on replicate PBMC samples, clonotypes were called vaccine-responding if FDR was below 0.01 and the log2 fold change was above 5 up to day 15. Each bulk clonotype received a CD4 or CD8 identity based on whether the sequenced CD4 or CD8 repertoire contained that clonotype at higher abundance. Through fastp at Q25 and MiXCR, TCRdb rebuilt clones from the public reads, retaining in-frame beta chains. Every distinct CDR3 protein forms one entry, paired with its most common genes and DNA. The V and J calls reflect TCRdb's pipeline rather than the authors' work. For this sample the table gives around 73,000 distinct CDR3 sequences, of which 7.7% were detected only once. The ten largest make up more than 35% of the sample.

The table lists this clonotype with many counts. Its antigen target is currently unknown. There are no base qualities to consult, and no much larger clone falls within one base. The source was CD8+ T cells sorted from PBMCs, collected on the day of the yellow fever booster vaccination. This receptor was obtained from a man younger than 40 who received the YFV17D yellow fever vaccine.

The DNA is as follows: TGCAGCGTTGAAACGGGCAGCTACACCGGGGAGCTGTTTTTT. It translates as CSVETGSYTGELFF. Recombination linked TRBV29-1 to TRBJ2-2, with an unclear D gene assignment. The germline V gene yields SQVTM for CDR1 and ANQGSEA for CDR2. The V end loses 2 bases and the J end loses 3 bases, and a stretch of 10 bases separates them. From its cysteine to its phenylalanine, the CDR3 spans 14 amino acids. The only DNA kept is the CDR3, 42 bases in frame from the first base.